The 24 T cell receptor beta chains in this list originate from one sample, sequenced in a study of blood T cell repertoires in COVID-19. The repertoire was sequenced with immunoSEQ multiplex PCR; TCRdb's copy has only in-frame clones and lacks some. Of roughly 250,000 clones listed, under 90% are singletons. The sample was peripheral blood. The source of these receptors is a woman in her sixties or seventies with active or convalescent COVID-19.

DNA for the CDR3: TGTGCCAGCAGCTTAATGGAGTATGGCTACACCTTC. Protein product: CASSLMEYGYTF. The chain combines TRBV5-6 with TRBJ1-2; D is uncertain. This CDR3 has 12 amino acids. Deletions cut 2 bases from V and 5 bases from J, with 7 bases between. Germline V gene sequence: CDR1 SGHDT, CDR2 YYEEEE.

There are a few counts of this clone. V is TRBV28 and J is TRBJ1-4; TRBD1 aligns across 7 bases. V lost 8 bases, J lost 8 bases, and 8 bases stayed unmatched. The CDR3 spans 13 residues. Germline CDR1 and CDR2: MDHEN and SYDVKM. The CDR3 protein is CASRQGGGEKLFF. The CDR3 region has the DNA TGTGCCAGCCGACAGGGTGGGGGAGAAAAACTGTTTTTT. The entire variable domain, with the rest obtained from reference TRBV28 and TRBJ1-4, is as follows: DVKVTQSSRYLVKRTGEKVFLECVQDMDHENMFWYRQDPGLGLRLIYFSYDVKMKEKGDIPEGYSVSREKKERFSLILESASTNQTSMYLCASRQGGGEKLFFGSGTQLSVL.

The gene calls are TRBV10-3 and TRBJ1-2; TRBD1 might be the D (6 bases). The length of the CDR3 is 14 residues. Germline V gives CDR1 ENHRY, CDR2 SYGVKD. V was pared by 3 bases and J by 4 bases, with 12 bases between. CDR3 amino acids: CAISDHRAVYGYTF. DNA for the CDR3: TGTGCCATCAGTGACCACAGGGCGGTCTATGGCTACACCTTC.

The chain links TRBV6-5 to TRBJ1-1; D not certain. CDR1 and CDR2 (germline): MNHEY, SVGAGI. Deletions cut 8 bases from V and 0 bases from J, with 7 bases between. CDR3 length: 12 residues. Here the CDR3 reads CASEIMNTEAFF. Written as DNA, the CDR3 is TGTGCCAGCGAGATCATGAACACTGAAGCTTTCTTT.

V is TRBV7-9 and J is TRBJ1-6; weak D call: TRBD1 (6 bases). V gave up 5 bases and J gave up 0 bases, with 11 bases separating them. Germline lookup yields CDR1 SEHNR and CDR2 FQNEAQ (reference sequence). The CDR3 is 16 residues long. As DNA, the CDR3 is TGTGCCAGCAGCCGTACAGGGAGCTCCTATAATTCACCCCTCCACTTT. Its protein is CASSRTGSSYNSPLHF. Looking up the rest from reference TRBV7-9 and TRBJ1-6 gives the full variable domain: DTGVSQNPRHKITKRGQNVTFRCDPISEHNRLYWYRQTLGQGPEFLTYFQNEAQLEKSRLLSDRFSAERPKGSFSTLEIQRTEQGDSAMYLCASSRTGSSYNSPLHFGNGTRLTVT.

The chain carries TRBV11-2 and TRBJ2-2; perhaps TRBD1 as D (5 bases). V lost 4 bases and J 8 bases, leaving 11 bases between the germline ends. Germline V gene sequence: CDR1 SGHAT, CDR2 FQNNGV. This CDR3 has 13 amino acids. CDR3 protein: CASSSLTEGELFF. DNA of the CDR3: TGTGCCAGCAGCTCCTTGACAGAAGGGGAGCTGTTTTTT. Supplemented by reference TRBV11-2 and TRBJ2-2, the full variable domain reads EAGVAQSPRYKIIEKRQSVAFWCNPISGHATLYWYQQILGQGPKLLIQFQNNGVVDDSQLPKDRFSAERLKGVDSTLKIQPAKLEDSAVYLCASSSLTEGELFFGEGSRLTVL.

J is TRBJ1-5 and V is TRBV10-3; tentative D call: TRBD1 (5 bases). V gave up 1 base and J gave up 2 bases, with 9 bases separating them. Germline loops: CDR1 ENHRY, CDR2 SYGVKD. The CDR3 is made up of 15 amino acids. The DNA for the CDR3 is TGTGCCATCAGTGAGTTAGGGGCGGGCAATCAGCCCCAGCATTTT. Protein: CAISELGAGNQPQHF.

This rearrangement joins TRBV18 to TRBJ1-6, with 7 positions matching TRBD1. Unmatched junction bases numbered 2, after V lost 4 bases and J lost 5 bases. The CDR3 is 14 amino acids. The germline gives CDR1 KGHSH, CDR2 LQKENI. CDR3 bases: TGTGCCAGCTCACACGACAGGGATAATTCACCCCTCCACTTT. Translating gives CASSHDRDNSPLHF.

V is TRBV18 and J is TRBJ2-4; the match to TRBD1 covers 9 bases. V lost 6 bases and J lost 2; bases outside the gene matches: 14. The germline CDR1 and CDR2 sequences are KGHSH and LQKENI. The CDR3 is 18 residues long. The CDR3 nucleotides read TGTGCCAGCTCTCCGCCGGGACAGGGATTCCCAACCAAAAACATTCAGTACTTC. Amino acid sequence: CASSPPGQGFPTKNIQYF.

This chain connects TRBV3-1 (or the pseudogene TRBV3-2) to TRBJ1-2; D is possibly TRBD1 (5 bases). With 1 base removed from V and 6 bases from J, the gap between germline ends came to 12 bases. Per germline, CDR1 LGHDT and CDR2 YNNKEL (reference sequence). This CDR3 has 14 residues. The CDR3 coding sequence is TGTGCCAGCAGCCAAGGAATAGAAGGGGATGGCTACACCTTC. It yields the protein CASSQGIEGDGYTF.

V is TRBV23-1 and J is TRBJ2-7, with 8 bases fitting TRBD1. TRBV23-1 counts as an open reading frame of uncertain function. V dropped 1 base and J dropped 2; count of bases not matched to a gene: 7. The CDR3 is 16 residues long. The CDR3 coding sequence is TGCGCCAGCAGTCAATTTATCAGGGGGCAAACCTACGAGCAGTACTTC. It encodes CASSQFIRGQTYEQYF.

The J gene is TRBJ1-5, the V gene TRBV19; 9 nucleotides line up with TRBD1. This CDR3 is built from 15 residues. The V and J ends lost 6 bases and 6 bases, in that order; junction bases with no gene match: 9. CDR1 LNHDA and CDR2 SQIVND come from the germline V gene (reference sequence). The CDR3 DNA sequence: TGTGCCAGTAGACCCGGGACAGGGATGGGTCAGCCCCAGCATTTT. It translates to CASRPGTGMGQPQHF.

This chain uses TRBV24-1 with TRBJ1-5; 8 nucleotides agree with TRBD1. This CDR3 comprises 15 residues. Trimming cost V 4 bases and J 0 bases; bases outside gene matches: 1. Germline CDR1 reads KGHDR; CDR2 reads SFDVKD. CDR3 sequence (DNA): TGTGCCACCAGTGAAACAGGGGGTAGCAATCAGCCCCAGCATTTT. Its protein is CATSETGGSNQPQHF.

V is TRBV4-2 and J is TRBJ2-7; perhaps TRBD1 as D (5 bases). CDR3 length: 17 amino acids. Germline values: CDR1 LGHNA, CDR2 YNFKEQ. Trimming shortened V by 0 bases and J by 5 bases, and 20 bases separated the two germline ends. The chain's CDR3 is CASSQDPWSGNLDEQYF. In DNA form, the CDR3 reads TGTGCCAGCAGCCAAGATCCTTGGTCAGGGAACCTCGACGAGCAGTACTTC.

The gene calls are TRBV9 and TRBJ1-1; tentatively, D is TRBD1 (6 bases). The ends were cut back, 0 bases at V and 3 bases at J, with 9 bases in the middle. Per the germline V gene, CDR1 is SGDLS and CDR2 is YYNGEE. CDR3 size: 14 residues. The CDR3 coding sequence is TGTGCCAGCAGCGTAGAGGGGGAGTACACTGAAGCTTTCTTT. This translates into CASSVEGEYTEAFF.

This clone was counted a single time. This chain links TRBV6-5 with TRBJ2-3; 11 bases are shared with TRBD2. This CDR3 has 16 residues. Germline V lookup: CDR1 MNHEY, CDR2 SVGAGI. V shed 2 bases, J shed 3 bases, and the junction held 4 bases outside the gene matches. The DNA of the CDR3 is TGTGCCAGCAGTTACGGAGGGACTAGCGGAACAGATACGCAGTATTTT. Translated: CASSYGGTSGTDTQYF.

The chain recombines TRBV14 with TRBJ2-7, with D unresolved. This CDR3 is built from 15 residues. Trimming took 0 bases from V and 2 from J, leaving 11 bases between them. CDR1 is SGHDN and CDR2 is FVKESK in the germline V gene. The CDR3 nucleotides read TGTGCCAGCAGCCAAGAAGTTGGCAGCGCCTACGAGCAGTACTTC. The encoded protein is CASSQEVGSAYEQYF. The variable domain in full, completed from reference TRBV14 and TRBJ2-7, reads EAGVTQFPSHSVIEKGQTVTLRCDPISGHDNLYWYRRVMGKEIKFLLHFVKESKQDESGMPNNRFLAERTGGTYSTLKVQPAELEDSGVYFCASSQEVGSAYEQYFGPGTRLTVT.

The gene calls are TRBV12-3 or TRBV12-4 and TRBJ1-1; no reliable D call. V shed 4 bases and J shed 4 bases, with 10 bases lying between them. The CDR3 consists of 13 residues. The CDR3 here is CASSWEGSTEAFF. The CDR3 DNA reads as TGTGCCAGCAGTTGGGAAGGGAGCACTGAAGCTTTCTTT.

The V gene is TRBV27, the J gene TRBJ2-3; 11 nucleotides agree with TRBD2. Germline V gives CDR1 MNHEY, CDR2 SMNVEV (reference sequence). Unmatched junction bases numbered 5, after V lost 8 bases and J lost 1 base. The CDR3 is 15 residues long. The CDR3 is CASDPTSGGTDTQYF. As DNA, the CDR3 is TGTGCCAGCGACCCGACTAGCGGGGGCACAGATACGCAGTATTTT.

J is TRBJ1-4 and V is TRBV6-7; D gene uncertain. TRBV6-7 is an open reading frame whose function is uncertain. V gave up 2 bases and J gave up 6 bases, with 10 bases separating them. CDR3 length: 14 residues. The CDR3 DNA reads as TGTGCCAGCAGTTACAGAGGGCTCGATGAAAAACTGTTTTTT. This encodes CASSYRGLDEKLFF.

The gene calls are TRBV7-2 and TRBJ1-6, with a tentative D call TRBD1 (5 bases). Germline V CDR1 and CDR2: SGHTA, FQGNSA. The CDR3 is 16 amino acids. Trimming left V 1 base short and J 7 bases short, with 14 bases between. The CDR3 loop is CASSLEASGLNSPLHF. Written as DNA, the CDR3 is TGTGCCAGCAGCTTAGAAGCGTCAGGGCTGAATTCACCCCTCCACTTT.

With regard to this clone: An end of the junction differs from the germline gene, which may be a read error. The rearrangement links TRBV13 to TRBJ2-7; possible D gene TRBD2, 5 bases. Looked up from germline, CDR1 is PRHDT and CDR2 is FYEKMQ (reference sequence). The CDR3 spans 12 residues. CDR3 region: CASSLGSGEQYF. The CDR3 DNA sequence: TGTGCCAGCAGCCTAGGATCGGGAGAGCAGTACTTC.

This chain uses TRBV7-3 with TRBJ2-7; D not certain. From germline, CDR1 is SGHTA and CDR2 FQGTGA. V lost 2 bases and J lost 0, with 8 bases in between. The CDR3 is 14 residues long. The CDR3 DNA follows: TGTGCCAGCAGCTTAGACACGAGCTCCTACGAGCAGTACTTC. Protein: CASSLDTSSYEQYF.

The rearrangement joins TRBV19 to TRBJ1-5, with D possibly being TRBD1 (5 bases). Trimming stripped 5 bases from V and 6 bases from J, with 20 bases between. Germline loops: CDR1 LNHDA, CDR2 SQIVND (reference sequence). The CDR3 sequence is 16 residues long. The CDR3 sequence: CASSPRWGTGVQPQHF. The CDR3 DNA is TGTGCCAGTAGTCCACGATGGGGTACAGGAGTTCAGCCCCAGCATTTT.